Presented here are 22 T cell receptor beta chains from one specimen sequenced in a study of cytomegalovirus exposure and HLA in healthy donors. 13 Jbeta primers and 60 Vbeta primers were used for the PCR. The assay was immunoSEQ multiplex PCR, and TCRdb's table has in-frame clones only and misses some. The sample has more than 50,000 clones. Sequenced input: PBMCs. The receptors originated from a middle-aged woman in good health and CMV-seronegative.

The V and J genes are TRBV9 and TRBJ2-7; tentative D call: TRBD1 (5 bases). The CDR3 consists of 13 residues. V lost 0 bases to trimming and J lost 7 bases, with 11 bases between them. Germline V gives CDR1 SGDLS, CDR2 YYNGEE. CDR3 sequence reads: CASSVGGPGEQYF. CDR3 bases: TGTGCCAGCAGCGTAGGTGGTCCAGGGGAGCAGTACTTC.

CDR3 bases: TGTGCCAGCCTCCCAGGGGCGAGGACCGGGGAGCTGTTTTTT. Its translation: CASLPGARTGELFF. V gene TRBV28 combines with J gene TRBJ2-2; D might be TRBD1 (6 bases). The CDR3 length is 14 residues. CDR1 and CDR2 (germline): MDHEN, SYDVKM. V lost 8 bases and J 5 bases, leaving 15 bases between the germline ends.

V is TRBV7-9 and J is TRBJ2-3; the D gene is possibly TRBD2 (6 bases). There are 17 residues in the CDR3. Germline-derived CDR1 and CDR2 are SEHNR and FQNEAQ (reference sequence). V dropped 2 bases and J dropped 3 bases, with 18 bases sitting between them. CDR3 nucleotide sequence: TGTGCCAGCAGCTTATACTGGTACGGGAGAGGGACAGATACGCAGTATTTT. The encoded protein is CASSLYWYGRGTDTQYF. The complete variable domain, with remaining parts taken from reference TRBV7-9 and TRBJ2-3, reads DTGVSQNPRHKITKRGQNVTFRCDPISEHNRLYWYRQTLGQGPEFLTYFQNEAQLEKSRLLSDRFSAERPKGSFSTLEIQRTEQGDSAMYLCASSLYWYGRGTDTQYFGPGTRLTVL.

J is TRBJ1-6 and V is TRBV7-9; D is possibly TRBD1 (6 bases). The V end lost 5 bases, the J end lost 10 bases, and 15 bases lay between the germline ends. Germline lookup yields CDR1 SEHNR and CDR2 FQNEAQ (reference sequence). The CDR3 covers 14 residues. The CDR3, as DNA: TGTGCCAGCAGCGCTACAGGGCTGGGGTCACCCCTCCACTTT. Translation: CASSATGLGSPLHF. Supplemented by reference TRBV7-9 and TRBJ1-6, the full variable domain reads DTGVSQNPRHKITKRGQNVTFRCDPISEHNRLYWYRQTLGQGPEFLTYFQNEAQLEKSRLLSDRFSAERPKGSFSTLEIQRTEQGDSAMYLCASSATGLGSPLHFGNGTRLTVT.

The chain has TRBV18 and TRBJ2-2; D unclear. The germline V gene encodes CDR1 KGHSH and CDR2 LQKENI. This CDR3 region has 14 residues. V dropped 3 bases and J dropped 3 bases, with 8 bases sitting between them. The CDR3 protein is CASSPGQDTGELFF. CDR3 nucleotide sequence: TGTGCCAGCTCACCGGGCCAAGACACCGGGGAGCTGTTTTTT.

The J gene is TRBJ1-5, the V gene TRBV28; the match to TRBD1 covers 7 bases. The germline gives CDR1 MDHEN, CDR2 SYDVKM. This CDR3 contains 15 residues. Trimming removed 4 bases from V and 7 bases from J; junction bases left unmatched: 10. CDR3 DNA sequence: TGTGCCAGCAGTTCCAACAGGGGATGGGGACAGCCCCAGCATTTT. Translation gives CASSSNRGWGQPQHF.

The chain employs TRBV5-1 and TRBJ1-3; D is unclear. The germline V and J ends were trimmed by 4 bases and 0 bases, with 11 bases remaining between them. This CDR3 comprises 15 residues. Germline values: CDR1 SGHRS, CDR2 YFSETQ. The DNA for the CDR3 is TGCGCCAGCAGCCGCGACACCGACTCTGGAAACACCATATATTTT. Residues: CASSRDTDSGNTIYF.

This chain uses TRBV6-1 with TRBJ2-3; 7 positions agree with TRBD2. This CDR3 is 14 amino acids long. Germline CDR1 is MNHNS and CDR2 is SASEGT. With 8 bases clipped from V and 2 bases from J, the junction kept 7 bases outside the gene matches. CDR3 sequence reads: CASGSGLFTDTQYF. The CDR3 DNA reads TGTGCCAGCGGGTCGGGACTATTCACAGATACGCAGTATTTT.

The chain employs TRBV28 and TRBJ1-1; the D gene is possibly TRBD1 (6 bases). In germline, CDR1 is MDHEN, CDR2 SYDVKM. V was cut by 5 bases and J by 6 bases, with 19 bases left in between. The CDR3 runs to 15 residues. Written as DNA, the CDR3 is TGTGCCAGCAGTATCTTTACAGGGTATAGGGCTGAAGCTTTCTTT. Amino acid sequence: CASSIFTGYRAEAFF.

V gene TRBV2 combines with J gene TRBJ1-5; tentatively, D is TRBD1 (5 bases). Germline CDR1 SNHLY, CDR2 FYNNEI. The CDR3 covers 16 residues. V lost 2 bases and J 2 bases, leaving 13 bases between the germline ends. In DNA form, the CDR3 reads TGTGCCAGCAGTGAATTTGCCCGGGGGGGCAATCAGCCCCAGCATTTT. Translated, it gives CASSEFARGGNQPQHF.

The chain employs TRBV15 and TRBJ2-1, with D possibly TRBD1 on 5 matching bases. V lost 3 bases and J lost 6, with 15 bases in between. CDR3 length: 15 residues. The germline V gene encodes CDR1 LNHNV and CDR2 YYDKDF (reference sequence). The CDR3 sequence is CATSRVSGLVNEQFF. CDR3 coding DNA: TGTGCCACCAGCAGGGTTTCAGGGCTAGTCAATGAGCAGTTCTTC. Filled out from reference TRBV15 and TRBJ2-1, the complete variable domain reads DAMVIQNPRYQVTQFGKPVTLSCSQTLNHNVMYWYQQKSSQAPKLLFHYYDKDFNNEADTPDNFQSRRPNTSFCFLDIRSPGLGDTAMYLCATSRVSGLVNEQFFGPGTRLTVL.

The V call is TRBV11-2, the J call TRBJ2-5; weak D call: TRBD2 (6 bases). The V and J ends lost 2 bases and 1 base respectively, with 17 bases between them. CDR3 length equals 17 residues. Germline CDR1 reads SGHAT; CDR2 reads FQNNGV. CDR3 in DNA: TGTGCCAGCAGCTTATTTGGAGGTGTGGGGGGCCAAGAGACCCAGTACTTC. Translation: CASSLFGGVGGQETQYF.

CDR3: CASSLAVGTAGNTIYF. The CDR3 bases are TGTGCCAGCAGCTTAGCGGTGGGGACAGCAGGAAACACCATATATTTT. The chain combines TRBV7-9 with TRBJ1-3; 7 bases agree with TRBD1. CDR3 length: 16 amino acids. J was trimmed by 4 bases and V by 0 bases; bases with no gene match: 6. Germline lookup yields CDR1 SEHNR and CDR2 FQNEAQ (reference sequence).

The chain is built from TRBV5-3 and TRBJ2-5; 12 bases line up with TRBD2. TRBV5-3 is given ORF status, its function remaining uncertain. With 4 bases clipped from V and 5 bases from J, the junction kept 12 bases outside the gene matches. The length of the CDR3 is 17 residues. Written as DNA, the CDR3 is TGTGCCAGAAGCCAGACTAGCGGGAGTGGGTCGGGGGAGACCCAGTACTTC. Amino acids: CARSQTSGSGSGETQYF.

The chain recombines TRBV28 with TRBJ2-7; TRBD1 aligns across 9 bases. CDR1 is MDHEN, CDR2 SYDVKM, per germline. The CDR3 runs 14 residues. The V and J ends lost 6 bases and 3 bases, in that order; junction bases with no gene match: 6. CDR3 nucleotides: TGTGCCAGCAGACGACAGGGGGGGGACTACGAGCAGTACTTC. Amino acid sequence: CASRRQGGDYEQYF.

The chain employs TRBV19 and TRBJ2-6; TRBD2 might be the D (6 bases). Trimming removed 4 bases at V and 0 bases at J, with 7 bases between. There are 15 residues in the CDR3. Germline CDR1 reads LNHDA; CDR2 reads SQIVND (reference sequence). CDR3 amino acids: CASSRGVSGANVLTF. For the CDR3, the DNA is TGTGCCAGTAGTAGGGGGGTCTCTGGGGCCAACGTCCTGACTTTC.

The chain links TRBV10-3 to TRBJ2-3; 8 bases fit TRBD2. With V trimmed by 6 bases and J by 1 base, 6 bases remained unmatched. This CDR3 has 15 amino acids. Germline CDR1 is ENHRY and CDR2 is SYGVKD. CDR3 in amino acids: CAIRGRREGTDTQYF. The CDR3 region has the DNA TGTGCCATCAGGGGGCGGCGGGAGGGCACAGATACGCAGTATTTT.

The J gene is TRBJ2-3, the V gene TRBV29-1; a weak D match, TRBD2 (6 bases). Looked up from germline, CDR1 is SQVTM and CDR2 is ANQGSEA. The CDR3 has 15 residues. Trimming cost V 1 base and J 8 bases, with 19 bases left between them. CDR3 residues: CSVEVPRGGPGTQYF. As DNA, the CDR3 is TGCAGCGTTGAAGTGCCGCGCGGAGGGCCGGGTACGCAGTATTTT.

The chain couples TRBV5-1 to TRBJ1-1; 9 positions match TRBD1. CDR1 SGHRS and CDR2 YFSETQ come from the germline V gene. V was pared by 4 bases and J by 1 base, with 5 bases of the junction left unmatched. The CDR3 has 15 amino acids. CDR3 in DNA: TGCGCCAGCAGCCCGGGACAGGGAGAGAACACTGAAGCTTTCTTT. Translated: CASSPGQGENTEAFF.

This CDR3 is CASSPLATGAGTEAFF. The DNA of the CDR3 is TGTGCCAGCTCACCACTTGCGACAGGGGCAGGGACTGAAGCTTTCTTT. The rearrangement uses TRBV18 and TRBJ1-1; TRBD1 matches at 8 bases. CDR3 length: 16 amino acids. Looked up from germline, CDR1 is KGHSH and CDR2 is LQKENI. After removal of 1 base from V and 5 bases from J, the junction contained 9 bases not matched to a gene. The variable domain in full, completed from reference TRBV18 and TRBJ1-1, reads NAGVMQNPRHLVRRRGQEARLRCSPMKGHSHVYWYRQLPEEGLKFMVYLQKENIIDESGMPKERFSAEFPKEGPSILRIQQVVRGDSAAYFCASSPLATGAGTEAFFGQGTRLTVV.

The chain couples TRBV19 to TRBJ2-7; 7 bases map to TRBD1. V dropped 8 bases and J dropped 3; count of bases not matched to a gene: 10. This CDR3 spans 14 amino acids. Germline values: CDR1 LNHDA, CDR2 SQIVND (reference sequence). In DNA, the CDR3 is TGTGCCAGTTCCCCGGCACAGGGGAGCTACGAGCAGTACTTC. As protein: CASSPAQGSYEQYF.

The gene calls are TRBV18 and TRBJ2-1; 10 bases line up with TRBD2. This CDR3 contains 15 residues. The germline CDR1 and CDR2 sequences are KGHSH and LQKENI. With 4 bases clipped from V and 8 bases from J, the junction kept 8 bases outside the gene matches. The DNA of the CDR3 is TGTGCCAGCTCACGGTTAGCGGGAGGCCCGGATGAGCAGTTCTTC. Amino acid sequence: CASSRLAGGPDEQFF.